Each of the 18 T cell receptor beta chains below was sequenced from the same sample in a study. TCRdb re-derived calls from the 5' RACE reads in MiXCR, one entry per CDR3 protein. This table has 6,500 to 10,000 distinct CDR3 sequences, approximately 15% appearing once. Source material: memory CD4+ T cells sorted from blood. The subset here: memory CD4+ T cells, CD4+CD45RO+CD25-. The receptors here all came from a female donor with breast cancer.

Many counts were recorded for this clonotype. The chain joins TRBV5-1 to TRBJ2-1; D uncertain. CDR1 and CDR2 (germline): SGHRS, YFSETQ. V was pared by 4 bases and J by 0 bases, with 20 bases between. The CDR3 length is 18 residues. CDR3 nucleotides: TGCGCCAGCAGCCCCTCCTTGGTGGGCGCGAGCTCCTACAATGAGCAGTTCTTC. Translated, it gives CASSPSLVGASSYNEQFF.

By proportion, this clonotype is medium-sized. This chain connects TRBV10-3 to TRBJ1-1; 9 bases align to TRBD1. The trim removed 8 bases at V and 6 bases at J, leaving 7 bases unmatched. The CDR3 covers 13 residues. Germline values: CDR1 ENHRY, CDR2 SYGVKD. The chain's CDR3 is CAIGRDRVSEAFF. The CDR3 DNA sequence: TGTGCCATCGGGCGGGACAGGGTTTCTGAAGCTTTCTTT.

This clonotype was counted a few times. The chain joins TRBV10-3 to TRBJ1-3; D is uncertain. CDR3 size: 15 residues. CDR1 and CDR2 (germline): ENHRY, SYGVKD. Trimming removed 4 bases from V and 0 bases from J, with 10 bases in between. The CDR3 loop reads CAISAGGASGNTIYF. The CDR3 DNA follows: TGTGCCATCAGTGCGGGCGGAGCCTCTGGAAACACCATATATTTT.

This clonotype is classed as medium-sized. CDR3 region: CASSSGEAGVNQPQHF. For the CDR3, the DNA is TGTGCCAGCAGCTCCGGAGAGGCGGGGGTAAATCAGCCCCAGCATTTT. This chain joins TRBV7-9 and TRBJ1-5; possibly TRBD1 for D (5 bases). The germline V gene has CDR1 SEHNR and CDR2 FQNEAQ (reference sequence). The CDR3 spans 16 residues. V lost 4 bases and J lost 4, with 17 bases in between.

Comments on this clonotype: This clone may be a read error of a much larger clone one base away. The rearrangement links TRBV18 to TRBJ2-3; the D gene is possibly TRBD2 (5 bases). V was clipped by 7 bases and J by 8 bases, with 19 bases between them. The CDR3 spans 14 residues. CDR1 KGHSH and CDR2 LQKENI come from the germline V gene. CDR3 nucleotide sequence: TGTGCCAGCTGTTTGAAAGCGGACTCAGTTACGCAGTATTTT. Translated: CASCLKADSVTQYF.

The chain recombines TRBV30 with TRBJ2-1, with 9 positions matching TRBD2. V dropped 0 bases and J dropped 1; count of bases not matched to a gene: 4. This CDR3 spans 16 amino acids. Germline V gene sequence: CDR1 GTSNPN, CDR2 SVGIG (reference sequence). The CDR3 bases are TGTGCCTGGAGTGTAGCGGGGGGAGCGTCCTACAATGAGCAGTTCTTC. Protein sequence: CAWSVAGGASYNEQFF. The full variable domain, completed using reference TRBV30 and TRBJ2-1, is SQTIHQWPATLVQPVGSPLSLECTVEGTSNPNLYWYRQAAGRGLQLLFYSVGIGQISSEVPQNLSASRPQDRQFILSSKKLLLSDSGFYLCAWSVAGGASYNEQFFGPGTRLTVL.

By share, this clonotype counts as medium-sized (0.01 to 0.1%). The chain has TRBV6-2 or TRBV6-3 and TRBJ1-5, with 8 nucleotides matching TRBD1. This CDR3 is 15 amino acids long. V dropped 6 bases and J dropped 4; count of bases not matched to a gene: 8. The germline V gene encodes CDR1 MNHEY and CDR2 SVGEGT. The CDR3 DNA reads TGTGCCAGCAGGCCGGACAGGGAAGGAAATCAGCCCCAGCATTTT. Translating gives CASRPDREGNQPQHF.

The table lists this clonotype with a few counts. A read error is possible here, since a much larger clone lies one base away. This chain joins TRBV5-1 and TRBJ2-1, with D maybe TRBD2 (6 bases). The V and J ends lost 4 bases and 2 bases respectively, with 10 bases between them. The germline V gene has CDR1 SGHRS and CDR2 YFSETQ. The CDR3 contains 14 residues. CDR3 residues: CASSPGSAYNEQFF. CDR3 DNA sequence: TGCGCCAGCAGCCCCGGGAGCGCCTACAATGAGCAGTTCTTC.

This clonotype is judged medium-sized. CDR3 residues: CASSLGDEQYF. CDR3 nucleotides: TGTGCCAGCAGCCTGGGGGACGAGCAGTACTTC. This chain uses TRBV7-6 with TRBJ2-7, with D perhaps given as TRBD1 or TRBD2 (5 bases each). Germline CDR1 is SGHVS and CDR2 is FNYEAQ. The ends were cut back, 5 bases at V and 5 bases at J, with 7 bases in the middle. CDR3 length: 11 residues.

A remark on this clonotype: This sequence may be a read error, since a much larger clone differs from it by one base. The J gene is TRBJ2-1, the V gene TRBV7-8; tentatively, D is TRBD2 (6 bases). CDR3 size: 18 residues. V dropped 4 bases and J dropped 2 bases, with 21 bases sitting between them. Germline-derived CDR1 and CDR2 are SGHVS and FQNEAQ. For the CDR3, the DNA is TGTGCCAGCAGCTCCGGAAGTGGGGCTAGCGCAACCTACAATGAGCAGTTCTTC. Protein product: CASSSGSGASATYNEQFF.

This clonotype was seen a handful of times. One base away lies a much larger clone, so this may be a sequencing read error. CDR3: CASSEGTSRNDQFF. In DNA, the CDR3 is TGTGCCAGCAGCGAGGGTACGTCTCGCAATGATCAGTTCTTC. The chain is built from TRBV3-1 and TRBJ2-1; a possible D gene is TRBD2 (5 bases). The CDR3 extends over 14 amino acids. CDR1 is LGHDT, CDR2 YNNKEL, per germline (reference sequence).

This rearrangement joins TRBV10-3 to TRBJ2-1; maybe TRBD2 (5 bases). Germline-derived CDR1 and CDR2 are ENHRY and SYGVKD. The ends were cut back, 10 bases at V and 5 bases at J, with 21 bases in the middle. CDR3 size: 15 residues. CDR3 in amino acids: CATTALRGGDNEQFF. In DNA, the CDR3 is TGTGCCACGACCGCCTTACGCGGAGGAGACAATGAGCAGTTCTTC.

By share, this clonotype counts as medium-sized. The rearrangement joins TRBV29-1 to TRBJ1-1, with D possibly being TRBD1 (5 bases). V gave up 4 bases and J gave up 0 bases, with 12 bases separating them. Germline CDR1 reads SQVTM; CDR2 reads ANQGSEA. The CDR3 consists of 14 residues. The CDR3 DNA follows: TGCAGCGTTGCTATGGGGGTTCTGAACACTGAAGCTTTCTTT. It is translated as CSVAMGVLNTEAFF.

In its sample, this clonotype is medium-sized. The DNA of the CDR3 is TGTGCCAGCAGCTTACGGACAGGGGAAGAGCAGTACTTC. Its protein product is CASSLRTGEEQYF. V is TRBV7-2 and J is TRBJ2-7; TRBD1 matches at 9 bases. This CDR3 region has 13 residues. The junction had 3 bases not matched to a gene; V was cut back by 2 bases and J by 7 bases. Germline lookup yields CDR1 SGHTA and CDR2 FQGNSA.

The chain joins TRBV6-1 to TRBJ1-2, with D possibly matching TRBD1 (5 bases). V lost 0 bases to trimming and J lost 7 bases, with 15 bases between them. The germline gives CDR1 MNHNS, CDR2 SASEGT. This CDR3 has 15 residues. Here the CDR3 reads CASSEAGTAACGYTF. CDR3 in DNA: TGTGCCAGCAGTGAAGCGGGGACGGCCGCTTGTGGCTACACCTTC.

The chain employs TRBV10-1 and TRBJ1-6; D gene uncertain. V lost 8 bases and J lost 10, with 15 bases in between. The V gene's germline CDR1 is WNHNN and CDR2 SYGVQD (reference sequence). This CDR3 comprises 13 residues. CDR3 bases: TGCGCCAGCCGGACCGACTGTAAGTCACCCCTCCACTTT. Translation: CASRTDCKSPLHF.

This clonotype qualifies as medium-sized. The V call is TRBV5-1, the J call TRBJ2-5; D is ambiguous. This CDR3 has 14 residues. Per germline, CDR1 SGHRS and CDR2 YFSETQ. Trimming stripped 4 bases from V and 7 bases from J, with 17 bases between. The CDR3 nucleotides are TGCGCCAGCAGCCGAGGCGAGGCCTTCGGGACCCAGTACTTC. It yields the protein CASSRGEAFGTQYF.

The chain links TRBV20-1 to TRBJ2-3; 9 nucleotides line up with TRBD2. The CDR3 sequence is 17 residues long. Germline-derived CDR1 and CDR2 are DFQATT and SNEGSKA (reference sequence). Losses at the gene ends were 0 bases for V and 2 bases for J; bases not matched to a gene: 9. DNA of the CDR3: TGCAGTGCTAGAGATTGGTCGGCGGGAGGGACCACAGATACGCAGTATTTT. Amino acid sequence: CSARDWSAGGTTDTQYF.